The source of this TCR beta chain is a study of metastatic and nonmetastatic thyroid tumors. Looking at the study overall: A comparison of repertoires was made across blood and tumor or nodule tissue from malignant and benign thyroid patients.

Each patient went into thyroid surgery without having received any treatment. Notes on the study in general: In blood and tumor, TCR beta diversity was reportedly significantly higher in malignant thyroid tumors than in benign nodules.

This clone is classed as medium-sized. Its antigen is currently unknown. The CDR3 spans 13 residues. The junction had 2 bases not matched to a gene; V was cut back by 0 bases and J by 7 bases. TCRdb reassembled clones from the PCR reads with MiXCR. The sample includes 35,000 to 45,000 clones, around 10% of them seen just once. Material for sequencing was blood. The chain links TRBV12-3 or TRBV12-4 to TRBJ1-2; 7 bases fit TRBD1. This clonotype originated in a male donor with papillary thyroid cancer or a benign thyroid nodule (not recorded which). Some clones in this sample may be carry-over from other donors' samples. CDR3 DNA sequence: TGTGCCAGCAGTTTAGCCGACAGGGTTGGCTACACCTTC. As protein: CASSLADRVGYTF.